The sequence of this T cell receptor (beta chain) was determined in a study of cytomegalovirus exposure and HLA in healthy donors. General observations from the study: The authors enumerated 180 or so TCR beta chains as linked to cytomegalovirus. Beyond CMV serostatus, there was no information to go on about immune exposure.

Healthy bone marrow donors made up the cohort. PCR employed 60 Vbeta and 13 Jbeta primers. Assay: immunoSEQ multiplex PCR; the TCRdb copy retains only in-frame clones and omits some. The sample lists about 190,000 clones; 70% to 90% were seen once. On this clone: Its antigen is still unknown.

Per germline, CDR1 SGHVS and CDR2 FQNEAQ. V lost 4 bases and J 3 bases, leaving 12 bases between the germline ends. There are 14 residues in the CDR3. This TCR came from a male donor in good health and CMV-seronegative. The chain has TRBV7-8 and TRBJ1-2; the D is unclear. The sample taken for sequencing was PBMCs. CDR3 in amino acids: CASSSRGSDYGYTF. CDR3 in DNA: TGTGCCAGCAGCTCGCGCGGGTCGGACTATGGCTACACCTTC. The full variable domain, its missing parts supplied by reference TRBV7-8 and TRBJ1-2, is GAGVSQSPRYKVAKRGQDVALRCDPISGHVSLFWYQQALGQGPEFLTYFQNEAQLDKSGLPSDRFFAERPEGSVSTLKIQRTQQEDSAVYLCASSSRGSDYGYTFGSGTRLTVV.